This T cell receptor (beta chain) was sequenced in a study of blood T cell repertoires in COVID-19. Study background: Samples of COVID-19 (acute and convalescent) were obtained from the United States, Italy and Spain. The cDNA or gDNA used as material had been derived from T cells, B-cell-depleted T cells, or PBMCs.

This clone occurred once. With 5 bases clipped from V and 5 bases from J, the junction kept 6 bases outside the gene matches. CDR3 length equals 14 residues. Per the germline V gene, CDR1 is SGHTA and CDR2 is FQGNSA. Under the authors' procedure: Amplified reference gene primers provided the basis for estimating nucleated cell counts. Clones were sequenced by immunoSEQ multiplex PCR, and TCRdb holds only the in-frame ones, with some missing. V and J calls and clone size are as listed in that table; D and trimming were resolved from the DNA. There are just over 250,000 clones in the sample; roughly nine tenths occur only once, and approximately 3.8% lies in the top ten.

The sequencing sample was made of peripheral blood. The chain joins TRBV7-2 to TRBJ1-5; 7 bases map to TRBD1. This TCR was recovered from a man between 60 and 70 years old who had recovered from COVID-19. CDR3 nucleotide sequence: TGTGCCAGCAGCCCACAGGGGATAGATCAGCCCCAGCATTTT. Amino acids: CASSPQGIDQPQHF.